The 20 T cell receptor beta chains given below trace back to one sample, sequenced in a study of response to subunit inactivated influenza vaccine. TCRdb re-called the RT-PCR reads through MiXCR, storing one row per CDR3 protein. This sample has approximately 700,000 distinct CDR3 sequences; about 15% occur once, and the top ten carry roughly 12%. The source material was PBMCs from blood, sampled about 13 days after vaccination. The receptors derive from a man between 50 and 59 years old who received an inactivated influenza vaccine.

Only a few counts were recorded for this clonotype. This rearrangement joins TRBV10-3 to TRBJ1-1; D is uncertain. This CDR3 contains 13 residues. V dropped 9 bases and J dropped 2 bases, with 13 bases sitting between them. In germline, CDR1 is ENHRY, CDR2 SYGVKD. The CDR3 loop reads CAISLRPNTEAFF. In nucleotides, the CDR3 is TGTGCCATAAGTCTCAGGCCTAACACTGAAGCTTTCTTT.

This clonotype was recorded a few times. The V call is TRBV7-3, the J call TRBJ2-1; D is tentatively TRBD1 or TRBD2 (5 bases each). There are 14 residues in the CDR3. Trimming stripped 5 bases from V and 8 bases from J, with 16 bases between. Germline V lookup: CDR1 SGHTA, CDR2 FQGTGA. The CDR3: CASSPGPSRDEQFF. The CDR3 DNA reads as TGTGCCAGCAGCCCGGGACCTTCTAGGGATGAGCAGTTCTTC.

This clonotype came up a few times. The chain employs TRBV6-1 and TRBJ2-1; D is undetermined. Germline CDR1 and CDR2: MNHNS and SASEGT. CDR3 size: 17 residues. Trimming cost V 5 bases and J 0 bases, with 17 bases left between them. The CDR3 spells CASSPAPQTGSYNEQFF. For the CDR3, the DNA is TGTGCCAGCAGTCCTGCCCCACAGACGGGCTCCTACAATGAGCAGTTCTTC.

This clonotype was counted a few times. J is TRBJ2-2 and V is TRBV15; possibly TRBD2 for D (5 bases). Per germline, CDR1 LNHNV and CDR2 YYDKDF (reference sequence). V was pared by 0 bases and J by 7 bases, with 9 bases between. The CDR3 runs 14 residues. The CDR3 coding sequence is TGTGCCACCAGCAGAGAAGCGGTAGACGGGGAGCTGTTTTTT. Its translation is CATSREAVDGELFF.

The table lists this clonotype with a few counts. The gene calls are TRBV6-1 and TRBJ1-5; D is possibly TRBD1 (5 bases). V gave up 2 bases and J gave up 6 bases, with 11 bases separating them. This CDR3 spans 14 amino acids. Germline assignment: CDR1 MNHNS and CDR2 SASEGT. The CDR3: CASSERTGGQPQHF. The CDR3 region has the DNA TGTGCCAGCAGTGAAAGGACGGGGGGTCAGCCCCAGCATTTT.

This clonotype was observed a handful of times. V is TRBV5-1 and J is TRBJ2-6; D gene uncertain. In germline, CDR1 is SGHRS, CDR2 YFSETQ. The CDR3 sequence is 16 residues long. V shed 0 bases and J shed 2 bases, with 9 bases lying between them. The CDR3 sequence is CASSLAALAGANVLTF. In nucleotides, the CDR3 is TGCGCCAGCAGCTTGGCGGCTTTAGCTGGGGCCAACGTCCTGACTTTC.

This clonotype was counted at least ten times. The chain has TRBV5-5 and TRBJ1-1; D unclear. The V gene lost 0 bases and the J gene lost 1 base, with 10 bases spanning the gap. The CDR3 extends over 15 amino acids. Germline V gene data show CDR1 as SGHKS and CDR2 as YYEKEE (reference sequence). CDR3 bases: TGTGCCAGCAGCTTGGACTATCTTCCGAACACTGAAGCTTTCTTT. Its translation is CASSLDYLPNTEAFF.

The chain recombines TRBV29-1 with TRBJ2-2; D may be TRBD2 (5 bases). Per the germline V gene, CDR1 is SQVTM and CDR2 is ANQGSEA. The CDR3 has 13 residues. The V end was cut by 1 base, the J end by 6 bases, with 9 bases between. CDR3 in DNA: TGCAGCGTTGAAGGAGGGTTTCCCGGGGAGCTGTTTTTT. Its translation is CSVEGGFPGELFF.

This chain links TRBV7-2 with TRBJ1-2, with D possibly being TRBD1 (6 bases). The V gene's germline CDR1 is SGHTA and CDR2 FQGNSA. The CDR3 runs to 15 residues. Trimming stripped 1 base from V and 8 bases from J, with 17 bases between. For the CDR3, the DNA is TGTGCCAGCAGCTTAGGGGTCCTTTCAGGGGTCGGCTACACCTTC. This encodes CASSLGVLSGVGYTF.

The rearrangement uses TRBV12-3 or TRBV12-4 and TRBJ1-6, with D perhaps TRBD1 (6 bases). V shed 7 bases and J shed 7 bases, with 14 bases lying between them. CDR3 length: 14 amino acids. CDR3 sequence (DNA): TGTGCCAGCACCAGGGGAGGGCAGAATTCACCCCTCCACTTT. This codes for CASTRGGQNSPLHF.

V and J are TRBV4-3 and TRBJ2-6; D is uncertain. The CDR3 is made up of 19 amino acids. The V end was cut by 0 bases, the J end by 2 bases, with 17 bases between. Germline CDR1 and CDR2: LGHNA and YSLEER. CDR3 sequence reads: CASSQELRHPGPGANVLTF. For the CDR3, the DNA is TGCGCCAGCAGCCAAGAACTCAGACACCCCGGGCCTGGGGCCAACGTCCTGACTTTC.

This clonotype was seen repeatedly, ten times or more. J is TRBJ2-1 and V is TRBV12-3 or TRBV12-4; 9 bases align to TRBD1. V lost 3 bases, J lost 3 bases, and 3 bases stayed unmatched. CDR3 length equals 15 residues. The CDR3 DNA follows: TGTGCCAGCAGTTTTCGACAGGGGGTCTACAATGAGCAGTTCTTC. Amino acids: CASSFRQGVYNEQFF.

This CDR3 is CASSSEATLGDTQYF. The CDR3 bases are TGTGCCAGCAGCTCAGAGGCTACCCTTGGAGATACGCAGTATTTT. This chain connects TRBV7-6 to TRBJ2-3; D is uncertain. With 4 bases removed from V and 5 bases from J, the gap between germline ends came to 16 bases. This CDR3 region has 15 residues. Germline loops: CDR1 SGHVS, CDR2 FNYEAQ. The full variable domain, rest sourced from reference TRBV7-6 and TRBJ2-3, is GAGVSQSPRYKVTKRGQDVALRCDPISGHVSLYWYRQALGQGPEFLTYFNYEAQQDKSGLPNDRFSAERPEGSISTLTIQRTEQRDSAMYRCASSSEATLGDTQYFGPGTRLTVL.

This clonotype was recorded a few times. The chain uses TRBV5-1 and TRBJ2-5; D call uncertain. The CDR3 extends over 13 amino acids. Between the trimmed V and J ends, which lost 0 bases and 0 bases, there was a span of 3 bases. Germline V gives CDR1 SGHRS, CDR2 YFSETQ. DNA of the CDR3: TGCGCCAGCAGCTTGGTATACCAAGAGACCCAGTACTTC. This codes for CASSLVYQETQYF.

The CDR3 region is CASSTGLADSYNEQFF. The CDR3, as DNA: TGTGCCAGCAGCACCGGGCTAGCGGACTCCTACAATGAGCAGTTCTTC. The genes are TRBV5-5 and TRBJ2-1; 7 bases map to TRBD2. With 4 bases clipped from V and 0 bases from J, the junction kept 7 bases outside the gene matches. CDR3 length: 16 residues. Germline assignment: CDR1 SGHKS and CDR2 YYEKEE (reference sequence). The full variable domain, completed using reference TRBV5-5 and TRBJ2-1, is DAGVTQSPTHLIKTRGQQVTLRCSPISGHKSVSWYQQVLGQGPQFIFQYYEKEERGRGNFPDRFSARQFPNYSSELNVNALLLGDSALYLCASSTGLADSYNEQFFGPGTRLTVL.

This clonotype was counted between two and nine times. The V gene is TRBV18, the J gene TRBJ2-6; D not certain. CDR1 is KGHSH, CDR2 LQKENI, per germline. With 4 bases removed from V and 2 bases from J, the gap between germline ends came to 9 bases. The CDR3 length is 15 residues. CDR3 residues: CASSRSSAGANVLTF. CDR3 nucleotides: TGTGCCAGCTCACGATCGTCGGCTGGGGCCAACGTCCTGACTTTC. The variable domain in full, completed from reference TRBV18 and TRBJ2-6, reads NAGVMQNPRHLVRRRGQEARLRCSPMKGHSHVYWYRQLPEEGLKFMVYLQKENIIDESGMPKERFSAEFPKEGPSILRIQQVVRGDSAAYFCASSRSSAGANVLTFGAGSRLTVL.

This clonotype showed up many times. The rearrangement links TRBV6-5 to TRBJ2-5; no reliable D call. The V and J ends lost 0 bases and 5 bases respectively, with 13 bases between them. The CDR3 covers 15 residues. Per the germline V gene, CDR1 is MNHEY and CDR2 is SVGAGI. CDR3 in amino acids: CASSYSLAVRETQYF. CDR3 sequence (DNA): TGTGCCAGCAGTTACTCTTTGGCCGTTAGGGAGACCCAGTACTTC.

The gene calls are TRBV3-1 and TRBJ2-2; D unclear. The CDR3 has 11 residues. Germline values: CDR1 LGHDT, CDR2 YNNKEL (reference sequence). V lost 3 bases and J 10 bases, leaving 6 bases between the germline ends. The CDR3 DNA sequence: TGTGCCAGCAGCCAGTTAGAGGAGCTGTTTTTT. It specifies CASSQLEELFF.

The chain uses TRBV20-1 and TRBJ2-7, with 10 bases aligning to TRBD1. The germline V gene has CDR1 DFQATT and CDR2 SNEGSKA (reference sequence). The CDR3 sequence is 13 residues long. Trimming took 5 bases from V and 6 from J; bases not matched to a gene: 7. This CDR3 reads CSAVRDRGSEQYF. In DNA, the CDR3 is TGCAGTGCTGTCCGGGACAGGGGCAGCGAGCAGTACTTC.

This clonotype was recorded many times. This CDR3 reads CAWSPGLAGVGEQFF. The DNA for the CDR3 is TGTGCCTGGAGCCCGGGACTAGCGGGGGTTGGGGAGCAGTTCTTC. The chain is built from TRBV30 and TRBJ2-1, with 14 bases fitting TRBD2. This CDR3 is built from 15 residues. CDR1 is GTSNPN, CDR2 SVGIG, per germline (reference sequence). J gave up 10 bases and V 3 bases, and 8 bases lay outside the gene matches.